The 23 T cell receptor beta chains below were found in one sample sequenced in a study of blood T cell repertoires in COVID-19. Assay: immunoSEQ multiplex PCR; the TCRdb copy retains only in-frame clones and omits some. The sample comprises about 15,000 clones, more than 70% of which are singletons, and approximately 3% rests with the top ten. The sequencing sample was made of peripheral blood. The origin of the receptors is a human donor in a cohort sampled during active COVID-19.

The chain is built from TRBV5-1 and TRBJ2-3, with D possibly matching TRBD1 (6 bases). There are 15 residues in the CDR3. Trimming pared 5 bases from V and 0 bases from J, leaving 13 bases between. The germline V gene has CDR1 SGHRS and CDR2 YFSETQ. The CDR3 loop is CASRPVQGSTDTQYF. CDR3 coding DNA: TGCGCCAGCAGGCCCGTACAGGGAAGCACAGATACGCAGTATTTT.

V usage is TRBV7-9 and J usage is TRBJ1-2; tentative D call: TRBD1 (5 bases). Germline-derived CDR1 and CDR2 are SEHNR and FQNEAQ (reference sequence). This CDR3 comprises 13 residues. V was shortened by 5 bases and J by 7 bases, with 14 bases between the two germline ends. The CDR3 DNA sequence: TGTGCCAGCAGCCTAGGGGAGACATTTGGCTACACCTTC. Residues: CASSLGETFGYTF.

The chain employs TRBV25-1 and TRBJ2-7, with D tentatively TRBD1 (6 bases). From germline, CDR1 is MGHDK and CDR2 SYGVNS. Trimming removed 2 bases from V and 4 bases from J, with 9 bases in between. The length of the CDR3 is 13 residues. CDR3 in amino acids: CASSEQGTYEQYF. The CDR3 DNA reads as TGTGCCAGCAGTGAACAGGGGACATACGAGCAGTACTTC.

J is TRBJ1-5 and V is TRBV21-1; the D call TRBD1 from the table was never checked on the DNA. TRBV21-1 is labeled a pseudogene. The CDR3 consists of 14 residues. CDR3 residues: CASSKIRGNQPQHF. CDR3 DNA: TGTGCCAGCAGCAAAATAAGGGGGAATCAGCCCCAGCATTTT.

The chain employs TRBV6-1 and TRBJ1-4; TRBD1 agrees at 8 bases. The CDR3 has 15 residues. Unmatched junction bases numbered 1, after V lost 2 bases and J lost 2 bases. Germline V gene lookup returns CDR1 MNHNS and CDR2 SASEGT. The CDR3 nucleotides are TGTGCCAGCAGTGAAAGGACAGGGACTAATGAAAAACTGTTTTTT. It specifies CASSERTGTNEKLFF.

The V gene is TRBV16, the J gene TRBJ1-6; D possibly corresponds to TRBD1 (5 bases). V lost 0 bases and J lost 6, with 12 bases in between. There are 16 residues in the CDR3. Germline loops: CDR1 KGHSY, CDR2 FQNENV. The CDR3 is CASSQSRGGSNSPLHF. DNA for the CDR3: TGTGCCAGCAGCCAATCACGGGGGGGGTCTAATTCACCCCTCCACTTT.

This chain uses TRBV5-4 with TRBJ2-3; TRBD1 matches 9 bases. V lost 4 bases to trimming and J lost 5 bases; unmatched junction nucleotides: 2. CDR3 length equals 13 residues. Germline V gives CDR1 SGHNT, CDR2 YYREEE (reference sequence). The CDR3 reads CASSVTGGDTQYF. CDR3 coding DNA: TGTGCCAGCAGCGTGACAGGGGGAGATACGCAGTATTTT.

The V gene is TRBV6-5, the J gene TRBJ1-2; 8 bases map to TRBD1. The CDR3 is 11 amino acids. Germline V gives CDR1 MNHEY, CDR2 SVGAGI. Germline trimming cut 7 bases from V and 8 bases from J; bases unmatched to any gene: 3. The CDR3 protein is CASTAGGGYTF. As DNA, the CDR3 is TGTGCCAGCACCGCAGGGGGCGGCTACACCTTC.

This clone was observed a single time. The genes are TRBV10-3 and TRBJ1-3, with a weak D call TRBD1 (6 bases). The CDR3 contains 15 residues. Germline CDR1 reads ENHRY; CDR2 reads SYGVKD. Trimming removed 2 bases at V and 3 bases at J, with 11 bases between. CDR3 in DNA: TGTGCCATCAGTGAGCAGGGGCTGGGTGGAAACACCATATATTTT. It translates to CAISEQGLGGNTIYF.

The V gene is TRBV30, the J gene TRBJ1-4; 7 bases line up with TRBD1. The CDR3 totals 15 residues. V lost 7 bases, J lost 3 bases, and 11 bases stayed unmatched. Germline values: CDR1 GTSNPN, CDR2 SVGIG (reference sequence). For the CDR3, the DNA is TGTGCCTCGGGCCACCAGGGGGAACCTAATGAAAAACTGTTTTTT. It yields the protein CASGHQGEPNEKLFF. The whole variable domain, remainder taken from reference TRBV30 and TRBJ1-4, is SQTIHQWPATLVQPVGSPLSLECTVEGTSNPNLYWYRQAAGRGLQLLFYSVGIGQISSEVPQNLSASRPQDRQFILSSKKLLLSDSGFYLCASGHQGEPNEKLFFGSGTQLSVL.

This clone was seen a single time. V and J are TRBV29-1 and TRBJ1-1; D is undetermined. CDR3 length equals 12 residues. V lost 6 bases and J 5 bases, leaving 13 bases between the germline ends. Germline loops: CDR1 SQVTM, CDR2 ANQGSEA. The DNA for the CDR3 is TGCAGCGTCGAACGGGGAAGTACTGAAGCTTTCTTT. Translation gives CSVERGSTEAFF.

The rearrangement joins TRBV3-1 (or the pseudogene TRBV3-2) to TRBJ2-1; D remains ambiguous. Trimming left V 4 bases short and J 9 bases short, with 13 bases between. Germline values: CDR1 LGHDT, CDR2 YNNKEL (reference sequence). CDR3 size: 13 residues. CDR3 bases: TGTGCCAGCAGCCTCGAGACTTACGGTGAGCAGTTCTTC. Amino acids: CASSLETYGEQFF.

The chain recombines TRBV6-5 with TRBJ2-4; 9 bases map to TRBD1. Germline CDR1 reads MNHEY; CDR2 reads SVGAGI. The V and J ends lost 0 bases and 4 bases, in that order; junction bases with no gene match: 1. The CDR3 runs to 15 residues. This CDR3 reads CASSYSGQGKNIQYF. The CDR3 nucleotides are TGTGCCAGCAGTTACTCCGGACAGGGGAAAAACATTCAGTACTTC.

The rearrangement joins TRBV2 to TRBJ1-2; 8 positions match TRBD1. This CDR3 spans 15 amino acids. The junction had 6 bases not matched to a gene; V was cut back by 4 bases and J by 2 bases. Germline V CDR1 and CDR2: SNHLY, FYNNEI. The CDR3 DNA reads as TGTGCCAGCAGTGTAATACAGGGGGTGAACTATGGCTACACCTTC. This codes for CASSVIQGVNYGYTF.

This rearrangement joins TRBV11-2 to TRBJ2-7; 15 bases are shared with TRBD2. V shed 5 bases, J shed 7 bases, and the junction held 9 bases outside the gene matches. The CDR3 is 16 amino acids. The V gene's germline CDR1 is SGHAT and CDR2 FQNNGV. CDR3: CASSPRTSGGAREQYF. The CDR3 coding sequence is TGTGCCAGCAGCCCAAGGACTAGCGGGGGGGCGAGGGAGCAGTACTTC.

J is TRBJ2-1 and V is TRBV19; possibly TRBD1 for D (6 bases). CDR1 and CDR2 (germline): LNHDA, SQIVND (reference sequence). The V end lost 5 bases, the J end lost 0 bases, and 8 bases lay between the germline ends. This CDR3 comprises 14 residues. CDR3 residues: CASSRGGSYNEQFF. CDR3 nucleotide sequence: TGTGCCAGTAGTCGAGGGGGCTCCTACAATGAGCAGTTCTTC. Complete variable domain (other parts from reference TRBV19 and TRBJ2-1): DGGITQSPKYLFRKEGQNVTLSCEQNLNHDAMYWYRQDPGQGLRLIYYSQIVNDFQKGDIAEGYSVSREKKESFPLTVTSAQKNPTAFYLCASSRGGSYNEQFFGPGTRLTVL.

V gene TRBV19 combines with J gene TRBJ2-3; D possibly corresponds to TRBD2 (7 bases). The CDR3 consists of 12 residues. Trimming removed 3 bases at V and 11 bases at J, with 12 bases between. Germline CDR1 and CDR2: LNHDA and SQIVND (reference sequence). CDR3 sequence (DNA): TGTGCCAGTAGTATCCGGGGGGCGCAGCAGTATTTT. As protein: CASSIRGAQQYF.

The V call is TRBV7-9, the J call TRBJ1-2; D is unclear. The CDR3 has 15 residues. Germline CDR1 and CDR2: SEHNR and FQNEAQ (reference sequence). The V and J ends lost 1 base and 2 bases respectively, with 11 bases between them. CDR3 coding DNA: TGTGCCAGCAGCTTAGATCCCTCCAGGAACTATGGCTACACCTTC. It specifies CASSLDPSRNYGYTF.

The chain employs TRBV5-6 and TRBJ2-1, with TRBD1 identical over 8 bases. With 4 bases clipped from V and 4 bases from J, the junction kept 10 bases outside the gene matches. Per the germline V gene, CDR1 is SGHDT and CDR2 is YYEEEE. The CDR3 length is 16 residues. The CDR3 DNA is TGTGCCAGCAGCCGGAACCGGGACAGGTCATACAATGAGCAGTTCTTC. Its translation: CASSRNRDRSYNEQFF. Complete variable domain (other parts from reference TRBV5-6 and TRBJ2-1): DAGVTQSPTHLIKTRGQQVTLRCSPKSGHDTVSWYQQALGQGPQFIFQYYEEEERQRGNFPDRFSGHQFPNYSSELNVNALLLGDSALYLCASSRNRDRSYNEQFFGPGTRLTVL.

This chain joins TRBV6-5 and TRBJ1-4, with 9 nucleotides matching TRBD1. CDR1 MNHEY and CDR2 SVGAGI come from the germline V gene. V lost 5 bases, J lost 8 bases, and 6 bases stayed unmatched. The CDR3 spans 14 residues. The CDR3 DNA sequence: TGTGCCAGCAGTCCCTCGGGACAGGGAGAAAAACTGTTTTTT. Protein: CASSPSGQGEKLFF.

The gene calls are TRBV24-1 and TRBJ2-3; D not certain. The germline gives CDR1 KGHDR, CDR2 SFDVKD. Trimming pared 6 bases from V and 5 bases from J, leaving 8 bases between. This CDR3 has 12 amino acids. CDR3 amino acids: CATSPGGDTQYF. DNA of the CDR3: TGTGCCACCAGTCCCGGCGGAGATACGCAGTATTTT.

The rearrangement joins TRBV5-1 to TRBJ1-6; D unclear. The germline CDR1 and CDR2 sequences are SGHRS and YFSETQ. Trimming pared 1 base from V and 6 bases from J, leaving 14 bases between. CDR3 length: 16 amino acids. CDR3 DNA sequence: TGCGCCAGCAGCTTGTCAGGCGCGGGTATTAATTCACCCCTCCACTTT. Its protein product is CASSLSGAGINSPLHF. The variable domain in full, completed from reference TRBV5-1 and TRBJ1-6, reads KAGVTQTPRYLIKTRGQQVTLSCSPISGHRSVSWYQQTPGQGLQFLFEYFSETQRNKGNFPGRFSGRQFSNSRSEMNVSTLELGDSALYLCASSLSGAGINSPLHFGNGTRLTVT.

CDR3: CASSQTLAVKNIQYF. The CDR3 DNA reads TGTGCCAGCAGCCAAACGCTAGCGGTTAAAAACATTCAGTACTTC. The chain carries TRBV3-1 (or the pseudogene TRBV3-2) and TRBJ2-4; 7 positions agree with TRBD2. The CDR3 has 15 amino acids. V lost 2 bases to trimming and J lost 4 bases; unmatched junction nucleotides: 5. Germline V gene lookup returns CDR1 LGHDT and CDR2 YNNKEL (reference sequence).